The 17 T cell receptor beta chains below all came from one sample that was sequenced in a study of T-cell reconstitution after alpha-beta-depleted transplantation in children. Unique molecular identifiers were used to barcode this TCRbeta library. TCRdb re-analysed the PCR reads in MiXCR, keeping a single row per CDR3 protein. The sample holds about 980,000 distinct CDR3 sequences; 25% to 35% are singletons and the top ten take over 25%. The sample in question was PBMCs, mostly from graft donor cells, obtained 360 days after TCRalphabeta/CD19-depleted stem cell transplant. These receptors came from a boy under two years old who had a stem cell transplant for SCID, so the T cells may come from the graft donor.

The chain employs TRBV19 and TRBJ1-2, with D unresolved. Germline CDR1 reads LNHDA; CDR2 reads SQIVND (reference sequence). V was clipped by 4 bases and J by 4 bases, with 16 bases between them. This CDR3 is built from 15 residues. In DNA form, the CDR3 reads TGTGCCAGTAGTAAAGATTCAGGCAGCACCTATGGCTACACCTTC. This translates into CASSKDSGSTYGYTF.

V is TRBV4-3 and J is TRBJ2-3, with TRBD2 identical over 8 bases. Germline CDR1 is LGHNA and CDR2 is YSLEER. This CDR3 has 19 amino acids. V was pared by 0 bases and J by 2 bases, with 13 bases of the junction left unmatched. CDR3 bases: TGCGCCAGCAGCCAAGATGGGATAGCGGGGAGGGGAGACACAGATACGCAGTATTTT. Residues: CASSQDGIAGRGDTDTQYF.

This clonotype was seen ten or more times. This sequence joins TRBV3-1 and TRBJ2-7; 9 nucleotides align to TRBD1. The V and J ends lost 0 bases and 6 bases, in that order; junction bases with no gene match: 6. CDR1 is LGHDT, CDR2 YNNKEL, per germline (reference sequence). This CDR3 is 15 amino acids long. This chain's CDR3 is CASSQEGTGYREQYF. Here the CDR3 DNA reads TGTGCCAGCAGCCAAGAGGGGACAGGGTACCGCGAGCAGTACTTC.

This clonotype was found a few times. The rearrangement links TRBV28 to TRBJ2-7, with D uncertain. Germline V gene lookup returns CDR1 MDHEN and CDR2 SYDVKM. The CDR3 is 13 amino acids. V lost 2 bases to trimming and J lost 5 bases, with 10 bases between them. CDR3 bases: TGTGCCAGCAGTTTAGCGAGGCTTGACGAGCAGTACTTC. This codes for CASSLARLDEQYF. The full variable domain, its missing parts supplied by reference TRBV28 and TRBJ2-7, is DVKVTQSSRYLVKRTGEKVFLECVQDMDHENMFWYRQDPGLGLRLIYFSYDVKMKEKGDIPEGYSVSREKKERFSLILESASTNQTSMYLCASSLARLDEQYFGPGTRLTVT.

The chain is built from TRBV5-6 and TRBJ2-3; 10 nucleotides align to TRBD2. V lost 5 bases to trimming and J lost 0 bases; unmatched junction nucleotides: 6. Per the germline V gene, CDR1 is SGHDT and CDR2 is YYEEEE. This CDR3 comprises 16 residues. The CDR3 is CASRKLAGPSTDTQYF. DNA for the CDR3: TGTGCCAGCAGAAAACTAGCGGGGCCTAGCACAGATACGCAGTATTTT.

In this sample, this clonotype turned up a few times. Here the CDR3 DNA reads TGCAGTGCCCTCTCGACAGGCTACACAGATACGCAGTATTTT. Translation: CSALSTGYTDTQYF. J is TRBJ2-3 and V is TRBV20-1; TRBD1 might be the D (6 bases). V was clipped by 6 bases and J by 2 bases, with 15 bases between them. This CDR3 region has 14 residues. CDR1 and CDR2 from the germline V gene are DFQATT and SNEGSKA (reference sequence).

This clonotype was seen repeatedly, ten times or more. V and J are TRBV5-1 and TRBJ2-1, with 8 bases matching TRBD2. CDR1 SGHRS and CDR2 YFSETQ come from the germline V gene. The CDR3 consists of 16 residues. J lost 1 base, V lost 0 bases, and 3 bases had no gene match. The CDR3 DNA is TGCGCCAGCAGCTTGGTTGCGGGGGGTTCCTACAATGAGCAGTTCTTC. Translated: CASSLVAGGSYNEQFF.

CDR3 in amino acids: CASSSTSGTSTDTQYF. The CDR3 nucleotides are TGCGCCAGCAGCTCGACTAGCGGAACTAGCACAGATACGCAGTATTTT. The rearrangement links TRBV5-1 to TRBJ2-3, with 9 bases aligning to TRBD2. With 3 bases clipped from V and 0 bases from J, the junction kept 5 bases outside the gene matches. This CDR3 is built from 16 residues. In germline, CDR1 is SGHRS, CDR2 YFSETQ.

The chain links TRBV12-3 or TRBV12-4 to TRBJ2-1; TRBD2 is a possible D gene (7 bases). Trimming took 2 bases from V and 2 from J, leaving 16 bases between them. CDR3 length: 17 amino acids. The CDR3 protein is CASSLREGGRPYNEQFF. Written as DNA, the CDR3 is TGTGCCAGCAGTTTAAGAGAGGGGGGGCGCCCCTACAATGAGCAGTTCTTC.

The CDR3 nucleotides are TGTGCCACCAGCAGGGACAGGGTCGCTGAGCAGTTCTTC. Its protein product is CATSRDRVAEQFF. The chain recombines TRBV15 with TRBJ2-1, with 8 bases lining up with TRBD1. Germline loops: CDR1 LNHNV, CDR2 YYDKDF (reference sequence). The CDR3 is made up of 13 amino acids. Trimming removed 3 bases from V and 9 bases from J; junction bases left unmatched: 4.

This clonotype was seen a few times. For the CDR3, the DNA is TGTGCCAGCAGTTTTAGGGAAACGTCAGGGGCGTACGAGCAGTACTTC. It specifies CASSFRETSGAYEQYF. The V call is TRBV12-3 or TRBV12-4, the J call TRBJ2-7; the D gene is possibly TRBD1 (6 bases). The V end lost 3 bases, the J end lost 4 bases, and 19 bases lay between the germline ends. CDR3 size: 16 residues.

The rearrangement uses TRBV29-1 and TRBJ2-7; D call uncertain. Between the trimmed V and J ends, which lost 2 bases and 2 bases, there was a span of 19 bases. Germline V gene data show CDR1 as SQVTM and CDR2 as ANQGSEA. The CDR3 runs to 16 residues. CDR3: CSVELTGRLVPYEQYF. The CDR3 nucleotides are TGCAGCGTTGAACTTACCGGCCGCCTGGTCCCCTACGAGCAGTACTTC.

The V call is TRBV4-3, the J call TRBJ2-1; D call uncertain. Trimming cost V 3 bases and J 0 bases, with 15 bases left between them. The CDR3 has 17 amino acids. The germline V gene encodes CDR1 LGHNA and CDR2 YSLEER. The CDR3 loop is CASSHSTTPSSYNEQFF. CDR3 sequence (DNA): TGCGCCAGCAGCCACAGCACGACTCCTAGCTCCTACAATGAGCAGTTCTTC.

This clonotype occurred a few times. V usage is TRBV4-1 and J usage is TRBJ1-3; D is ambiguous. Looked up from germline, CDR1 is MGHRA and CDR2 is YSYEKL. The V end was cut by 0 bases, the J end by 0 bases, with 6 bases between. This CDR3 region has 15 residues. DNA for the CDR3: TGCGCCAGCAGCCAAGATGTAAGCTCTGGAAACACCATATATTTT. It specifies CASSQDVSSGNTIYF.

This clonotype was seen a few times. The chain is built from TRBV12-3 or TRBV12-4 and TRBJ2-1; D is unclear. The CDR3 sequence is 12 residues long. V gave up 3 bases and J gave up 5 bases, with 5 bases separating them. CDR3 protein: CASSFQNNEQFF. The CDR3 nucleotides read TGTGCCAGCAGTTTCCAGAACAATGAGCAGTTCTTC.

The CDR3 DNA is TGTGCCAGCAGCCAATCCCTTAGCGGGGGCTTCCGCCAAGAGACCCAGTACTTC. Encoded protein: CASSQSLSGGFRQETQYF. The chain links TRBV11-2 to TRBJ2-5; 9 bases are a match to TRBD2. The germline CDR1 and CDR2 sequences are SGHAT and FQNNGV. This CDR3 has 18 amino acids. Trimming removed 5 bases from V and 1 base from J; junction bases left unmatched: 14. Full variable domain (outside the CDR3, taken from reference TRBV11-2 and TRBJ2-5): EAGVAQSPRYKIIEKRQSVAFWCNPISGHATLYWYQQILGQGPKLLIQFQNNGVVDDSQLPKDRFSAERLKGVDSTLKIQPAKLEDSAVYLCASSQSLSGGFRQETQYFGPGTRLLVL.

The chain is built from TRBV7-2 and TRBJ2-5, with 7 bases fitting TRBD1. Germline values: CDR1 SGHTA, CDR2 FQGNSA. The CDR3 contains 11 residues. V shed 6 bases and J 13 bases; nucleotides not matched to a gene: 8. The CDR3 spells CASSSRGPLYF. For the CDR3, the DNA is TGTGCCAGCAGTTCTAGGGGGCCTCTGTACTTC.